This T cell receptor (beta chain) was captured in a study of cytomegalovirus exposure and HLA in healthy donors. Concerning this clone itself: Its specificity is unknown.

Overall study results and limits: Rates of TCR association differed by HLA locus in a later analysis, with DRB1 highest and HLA-C lowest. CMV antigen specificity of a few CMV-associated chains was confirmed in vitro. Later examination showed HLA-associated TCR beta chains had greater clonal expansion than equally common others.

Germline loops: CDR1 SGHAT, CDR2 FQNNGV. Trimming at V came to 4 bases and at J to 4 bases, leaving 2 bases not matched to a gene. The CDR3 contains 13 residues. It was with 60 Vbeta and 13 Jbeta primers that the PCR ran. Generated by immunoSEQ multiplex PCR, the TCRdb table keeps only in-frame clones and is missing some. This table holds 55,000 to 85,000 clones. The receptor was isolated from a female donor in good health and CMV-seropositive. The sequencing sample was made of PBMCs. The V gene is TRBV11-2, the J gene TRBJ2-5; 8 nucleotides line up with TRBD1. CDR3: CASSSDRGETQYF. The CDR3 coding sequence is TGTGCCAGCAGCTCAGACAGGGGAGAGACCCAGTACTTC.